The entry that follows covers one T cell receptor beta chain sequence. Original methodology: Researchers report that nucleated cell counts were estimated from reference gene primer amplification. TCRdb's copy holds only in-frame clones and misses some; the assay was immunoSEQ multiplex PCR. The DNA gave D and trimming, while V, J and clone size come from that table. The sample has about 180,000 clones; 75% to 85% are singletons. The CDR3 is 17 amino acids. From germline, CDR1 is SGHRS and CDR2 YFSETQ. Trimming cost V 3 bases and J 5 bases; bases outside gene matches: 10. This sample is drawn from a study of blood T cell repertoires in COVID-19. For the study at large: Samples representing acute and convalescent COVID-19 were sourced from the United States, Italy and Spain. T cells, B-cell-depleted T cells, or PBMCs supplied cDNA or gDNA.

Sequenced: peripheral blood. The source of this sequence is a human donor in a cohort sampled during active COVID-19. The genes are TRBV5-1 and TRBJ2-7, with 14 bases fitting TRBD2. CDR3 sequence (DNA): TGCGCCAGCAGCTCGCGTGGACTAGCGGGAGGAAGCGACGAGCAGTACTTC. This translates into CASSSRGLAGGSDEQYF.